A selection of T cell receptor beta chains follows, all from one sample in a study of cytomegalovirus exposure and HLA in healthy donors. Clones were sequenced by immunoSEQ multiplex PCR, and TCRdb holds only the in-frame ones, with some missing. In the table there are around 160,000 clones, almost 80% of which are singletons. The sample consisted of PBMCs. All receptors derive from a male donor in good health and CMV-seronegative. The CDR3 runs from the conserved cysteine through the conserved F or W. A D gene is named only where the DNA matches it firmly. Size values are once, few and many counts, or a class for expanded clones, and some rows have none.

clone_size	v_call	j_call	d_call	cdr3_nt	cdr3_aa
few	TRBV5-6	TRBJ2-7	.	TGTGCCAGCAGCTTGGGAACAGCCGACGAGCAGTACTTC	CASSLGTADEQYF
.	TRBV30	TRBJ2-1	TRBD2	TGTGCCTGGAAGGGACTAGCGGGTTATGAGCAGTTCTTC	CAWKGLAGYEQFF
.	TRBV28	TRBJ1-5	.	TGTGCCAGCAGTTTGTTTCGGTGGGAGGGATTTGATCAGCCCCAGCATTTT	CASSLFRWEGFDQPQHF
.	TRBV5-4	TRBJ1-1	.	TGTGCCAGCAGTTATAAGACAGGAGAAGCTTTCTTT	CASSYKTGEAFF
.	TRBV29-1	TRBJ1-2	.	TGCAGCGTTGAAGACACAGTGGGCTATGGCTACACCTTC	CSVEDTVGYGYTF
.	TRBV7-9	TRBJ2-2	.	TGTGCCAGCAGTCGACGTCCGGTTTTCGGGGGAGGGAACACCGGGGAGCTGTTTTTT	CASSRRPVFGGGNTGELFF
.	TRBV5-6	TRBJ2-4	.	TGTGCCAGCAGCTTGGAAGCCCTAGCCAAAAACATTCAGTACTTC	CASSLEALAKNIQYF
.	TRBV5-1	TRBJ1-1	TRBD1	TGCGCCAGCAGCTCGGCGGGACAGGACACTGAAGCTTTCTTT	CASSSAGQDTEAFF
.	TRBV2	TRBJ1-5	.	TGTGCCAGCAGCGGAACAGATCAGCCCCAGCATTTT	CASSGTDQPQHF
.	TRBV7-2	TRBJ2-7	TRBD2	TGTGCCAGCAGCCTAGGCGGGGGGTACAGAACCTACGAGCAGTACTTC	CASSLGGGYRTYEQYF
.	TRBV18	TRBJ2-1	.	TGTGCCAGCTCACCACTATCGGGGGGCCAACGAAATAATGAGCAGTTCTTC	CASSPLSGGQRNNEQFF
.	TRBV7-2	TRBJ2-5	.	TGTGCCAGCAGCTTAGGGACTCTCGCGGGGGAGACCCAGTACTTC	CASSLGTLAGETQYF
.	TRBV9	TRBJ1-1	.	TGTGCCAGCAGCGTAGCTGAGGGCAGGGGGAACACTGAAGCTTTCTTT	CASSVAEGRGNTEAFF
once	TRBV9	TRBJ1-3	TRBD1	TGTGCCAGCAGCCATCCGGGACAGCTGAGCTCTGGAAACACCATATATTTT	CASSHPGQLSSGNTIYF
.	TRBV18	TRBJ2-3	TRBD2	TGTGCCAGCTCCCCTCTAGCGGGGGGAACAGATACGCAGTATTTT	CASSPLAGGTDTQYF
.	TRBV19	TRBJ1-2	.	TGTGCCAGTAACTTGAGAGGACCCGGAGGCGGCTACACCTTC	CASNLRGPGGGYTF
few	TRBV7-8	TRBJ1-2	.	TGTGCCAGCACCCCGGCGGGGTTCGCCAGTGGCTACACCTTC	CASTPAGFASGYTF
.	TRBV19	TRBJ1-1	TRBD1	TGTGCCAGTACCACAATAGACAGGGTCCGGGCTTTCTTT	CASTTIDRVRAFF
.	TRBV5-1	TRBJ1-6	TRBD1	TGCGCCAGCAGCCCCGGGACAGGGAGCTCACCCCTCCACTTT	CASSPGTGSSPLHF
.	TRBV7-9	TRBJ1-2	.	TGTGCCAGCAGCGTAAACTATGGCTACACCTTC	CASSVNYGYTF
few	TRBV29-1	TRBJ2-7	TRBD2	TGCAGCGTTGAACTTAGCGGGAGGAACTACGAGCAGTACTTC	CSVELSGRNYEQYF
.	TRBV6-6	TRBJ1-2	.	TGTGCCAGCACCCAGGGGCCAGGCTACACCTTC	CASTQGPGYTF
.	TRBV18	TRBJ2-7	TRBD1	TGTGCCAGCTCACCGGGACAGACTTACGAGCAGTACTTC	CASSPGQTYEQYF
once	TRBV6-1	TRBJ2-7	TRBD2	TGTGCCAGCAGCACCGGGACTAGCGGGCCGAACGAGCAGTACTTC	CASSTGTSGPNEQYF
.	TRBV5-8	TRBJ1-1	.	TGTGCCAGCAGCTTGCCGCCAGGGCACGCTTTCTTT	CASSLPPGHAFF
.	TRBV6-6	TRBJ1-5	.	TGTGCCAGCAGTTACACGGCGGGTGGTTATCAGCCCCAGCATTTT	CASSYTAGGYQPQHF
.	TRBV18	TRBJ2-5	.	TGTGCCAGCTCACCGTCAAATGTGGAGACCCAGTACTTC	CASSPSNVETQYF
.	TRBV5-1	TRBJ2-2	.	TGCGCCAGCAGCTCCCATCTCCCCCGAGGTACCGGGGAGCTGTTTTTT	CASSSHLPRGTGELFF
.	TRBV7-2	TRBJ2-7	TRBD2	TGTGCCAGCAGCCCGACTAGCACTCGCTCCTACGAGCAGTACTTC	CASSPTSTRSYEQYF
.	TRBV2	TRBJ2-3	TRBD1	TGTGCCAGCAGAGAATACAGGGGATTTAGCACAGATACGCAGTATTTT	CASREYRGFSTDTQYF
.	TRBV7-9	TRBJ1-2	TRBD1	TGTGCCAGCGACCCGGGACAGCTCTATGGCTACACCTTC	CASDPGQLYGYTF
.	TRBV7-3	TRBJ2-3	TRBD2	TGTGCCAGCAGCTTAAGGTCGATAGCGGGAGGTGTAACAGATACGCAGTATTTT	CASSLRSIAGGVTDTQYF
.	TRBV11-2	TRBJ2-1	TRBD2	TGTGCCAGCAGCTTAACGGCGGGGGGGCAAAAGTTCTTC	CASSLTAGGQKFF
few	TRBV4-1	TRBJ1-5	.	TGCGCCAGCAGCCAAGATCTGATGAGGCAGCCCCAGCATTTT	CASSQDLMRQPQHF
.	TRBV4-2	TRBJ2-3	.	TGTGCCAGCAGCCAAGAATTAGCCGAAACGCAGTATTTT	CASSQELAETQYF
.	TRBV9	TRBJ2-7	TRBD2	TGTGCCAGCAGCGTAGGAGCGGGAGGTGGAAGGAGAGAGCAGTACTTC	CASSVGAGGGRREQYF
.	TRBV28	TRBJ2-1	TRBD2	TGTGCCAGCAGTCTAGCGGGGTCGACGGGTTACAATGAGCAGTTCTTC	CASSLAGSTGYNEQFF
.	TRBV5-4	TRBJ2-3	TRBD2	TGTGCCAGCAGCAGTAGCGGGATAGGGGCAGATACGCAGTATTTT	CASSSSGIGADTQYF
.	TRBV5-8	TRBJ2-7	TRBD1	TGTGCCAGCAGCTCGGACAGGGTAACCGAGCAGTACTTC	CASSSDRVTEQYF
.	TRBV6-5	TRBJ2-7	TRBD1	TGTGCCAGCAGTTACGTTGGGACAGGGGTAATGACTGAGCAGTACTTC	CASSYVGTGVMTEQYF
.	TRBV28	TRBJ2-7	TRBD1	TGTGCCAGCAGTTCTTCAGGGGGCTACGAGCAGTACTTC	CASSSSGGYEQYF
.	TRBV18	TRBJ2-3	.	TGTGCCAGCTCACCGAGGAGAGCAGATACGCAGTATTTT	CASSPRRADTQYF
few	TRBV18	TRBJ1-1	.	TGTGCCAGCTCACCATCGGTGCTGAGGGCTTCTGAAGCTTTCTTT	CASSPSVLRASEAFF
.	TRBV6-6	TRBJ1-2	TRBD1	TGTGCCAGCAGGCCGGGACAGGGAGGCTATGGCTACACCTTC	CASRPGQGGYGYTF
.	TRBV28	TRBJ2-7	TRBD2	TGTGCCAGCAGTTTTTGGGGGGGGGACGAGCAGTACTTC	CASSFWGGDEQYF
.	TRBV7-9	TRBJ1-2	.	TGTGCCAGCACCGAGGCGGAGCCTAACTATGGCTACACCTTC	CASTEAEPNYGYTF
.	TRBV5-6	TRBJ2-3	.	TGTGCCAGCAGCCCGACAGTGGGGAGCACAGATACGCAGTATTTT	CASSPTVGSTDTQYF
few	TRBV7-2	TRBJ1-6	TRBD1	TGTGCCAGCACCAGTAGGGGGGGACAGGGTAATAATTCACCCCTCCACTTT	CASTSRGGQGNNSPLHF
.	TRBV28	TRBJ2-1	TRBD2	TGTGCCAGTTTAGCGGGAGGCTACAATGAGCAGTTCTTC	CASLAGGYNEQFF
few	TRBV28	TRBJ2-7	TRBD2	TGTGCCAGCAGTTTAGGGACTAGCGTACTACCAGCCATCTACGAGCAGTACTTC	CASSLGTSVLPAIYEQYF
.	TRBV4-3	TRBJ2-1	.	TGCGCCAGCAGCCCGCAGACTCGGAGGGAGCAGTTCTTC	CASSPQTRREQFF
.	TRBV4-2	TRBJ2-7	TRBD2	TGTGCCAGCAGCCAGGGGGGGGTTTTGACCTACGAGCAGTACTTC	CASSQGGVLTYEQYF
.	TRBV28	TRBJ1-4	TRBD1	TGTGCCAGCAGTTTGGACAGGGGGTTCCCAACTAATGAAAAACTGTTTTTT	CASSLDRGFPTNEKLFF
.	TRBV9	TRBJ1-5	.	TGTGCCAGCAGCGTAGGTGGGGGGGTACAGCCCCAGCATTTT	CASSVGGGVQPQHF
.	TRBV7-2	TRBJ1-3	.	TGTGCCAGCAGCCCAGGACACTCTGGAAACACCATATATTTT	CASSPGHSGNTIYF
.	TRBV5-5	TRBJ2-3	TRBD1	TGTGCCAGCAGCTCCCCGAGACAGGGGCCGGCAGATACGCAGTATTTT	CASSSPRQGPADTQYF
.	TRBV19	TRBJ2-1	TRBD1	TGTGCCAGTAGTTTAGCCGGGACAGGGTCCTACAATGAGCAGTTCTTC	CASSLAGTGSYNEQFF
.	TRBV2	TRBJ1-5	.	TGTGCCAGCAGTTCAGGGGATCAGCCCCAGCATTTT	CASSSGDQPQHF